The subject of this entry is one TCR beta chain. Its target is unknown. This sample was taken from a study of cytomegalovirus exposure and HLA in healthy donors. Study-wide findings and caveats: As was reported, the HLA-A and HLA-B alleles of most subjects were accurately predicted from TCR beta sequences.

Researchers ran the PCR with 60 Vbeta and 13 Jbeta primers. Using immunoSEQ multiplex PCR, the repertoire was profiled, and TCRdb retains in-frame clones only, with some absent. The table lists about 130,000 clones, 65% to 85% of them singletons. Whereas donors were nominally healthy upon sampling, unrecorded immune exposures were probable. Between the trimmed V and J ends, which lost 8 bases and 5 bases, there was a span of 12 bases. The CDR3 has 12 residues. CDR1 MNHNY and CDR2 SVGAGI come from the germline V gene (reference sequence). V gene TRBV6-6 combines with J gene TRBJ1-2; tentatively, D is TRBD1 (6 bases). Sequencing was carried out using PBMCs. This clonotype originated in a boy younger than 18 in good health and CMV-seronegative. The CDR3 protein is CASLTGAYGYTF. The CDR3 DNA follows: TGTGCCAGCCTGACAGGAGCTTATGGCTACACCTTC.